These T cell receptor beta chains were read from a single sample in a study of shared clonotypes between healthy human individuals. Using immunoSEQ multiplex PCR, the repertoire was profiled, and TCRdb retains in-frame clones only, with some absent. Of some 2,100,000 clones in the sample, approximately 94% are singletons; the top ten hold approximately 0.13%. The sequenced sample consisted of naive CD4+ T cells sorted from blood. These receptors all stem from a man aged 18-30 years in good health. Both conserved end residues are trimmed from each CDR3. The order of the fields is V gene, CDR3 length, CDR3 protein.

TRBV6-1	13	ASSEGAPPGREQY
TRBV7-2	13	ASRPNSAGRNEQF
TRBV19	13	ASSIAVLAWETQY
TRBV30	9	ACQGTYEQY
TRBV5-6	10	ASSFYDKAHT
TRBV5-1	12	ASSSTGASYGYT
TRBV11-2	13	ASSSTLGGNEKLF
TRBV6-6	11	ASRIGGGETQY
TRBV6-5	13	ASGDSNLYTDTQY
TRBV18	14	ASSPLQGDPSYEQY
TRBV7-9	14	ASSLDISGGTDTQY
TRBV4-1	13	ASSQGVGGITEAF
TRBV10-3	12	AISESGGGYGYT
TRBV6-6	13	ASSRGTAHRDTQY